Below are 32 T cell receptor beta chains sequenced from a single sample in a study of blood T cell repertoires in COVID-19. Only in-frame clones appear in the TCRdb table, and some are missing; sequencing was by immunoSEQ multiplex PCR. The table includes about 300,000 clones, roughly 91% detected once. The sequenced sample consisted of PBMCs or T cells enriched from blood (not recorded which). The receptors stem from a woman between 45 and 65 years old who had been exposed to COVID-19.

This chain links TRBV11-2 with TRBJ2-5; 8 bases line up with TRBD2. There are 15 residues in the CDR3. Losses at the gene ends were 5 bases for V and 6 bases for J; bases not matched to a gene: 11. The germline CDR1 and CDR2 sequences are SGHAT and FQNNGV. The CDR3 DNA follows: TGTGCCAGCAGCCACGGGAGGGTAGGCATGAAGACCCAGTACTTC. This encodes CASSHGRVGMKTQYF. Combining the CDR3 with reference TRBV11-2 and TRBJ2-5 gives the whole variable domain EAGVAQSPRYKIIEKRQSVAFWCNPISGHATLYWYQQILGQGPKLLIQFQNNGVVDDSQLPKDRFSAERLKGVDSTLKIQPAKLEDSAVYLCASSHGRVGMKTQYFGPGTRLLVL.

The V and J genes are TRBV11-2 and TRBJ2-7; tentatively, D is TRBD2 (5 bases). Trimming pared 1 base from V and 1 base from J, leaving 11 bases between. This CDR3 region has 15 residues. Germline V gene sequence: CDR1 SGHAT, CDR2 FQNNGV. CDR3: CASSLGGTSSYEQYF. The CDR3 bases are TGTGCCAGCAGCTTAGGGGGAACTAGTTCCTACGAGCAGTACTTC.

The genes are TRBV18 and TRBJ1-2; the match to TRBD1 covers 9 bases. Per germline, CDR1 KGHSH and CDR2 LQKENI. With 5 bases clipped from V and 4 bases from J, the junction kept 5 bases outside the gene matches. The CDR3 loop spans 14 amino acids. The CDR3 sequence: CASSTGTGIYGYTF. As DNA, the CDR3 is TGTGCCAGCTCAACCGGGACAGGGATCTATGGCTACACCTTC.

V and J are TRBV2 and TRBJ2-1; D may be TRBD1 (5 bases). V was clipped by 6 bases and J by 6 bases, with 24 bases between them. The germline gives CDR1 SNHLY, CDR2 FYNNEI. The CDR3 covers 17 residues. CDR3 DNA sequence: TGTGCCAGCAGACTCTCAAGGACACAATATTCGGGCAATGAGCAGTTCTTC. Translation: CASRLSRTQYSGNEQFF. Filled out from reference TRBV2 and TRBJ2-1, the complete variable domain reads EPEVTQTPSHQVTQMGQEVILRCVPISNHLYFYWYRQILGQKVEFLVSFYNNEISEKSEIFDDQFSVERPDGSNFTLKIRSTKLEDSAMYFCASRLSRTQYSGNEQFFGPGTRLTVL.

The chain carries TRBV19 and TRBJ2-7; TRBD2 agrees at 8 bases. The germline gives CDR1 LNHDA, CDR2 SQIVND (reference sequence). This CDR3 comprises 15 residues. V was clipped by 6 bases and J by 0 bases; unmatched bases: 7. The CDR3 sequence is CASRTRGGFSYEQYF. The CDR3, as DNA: TGTGCCAGTAGGACCCGGGGGGGCTTCTCCTACGAGCAGTACTTC. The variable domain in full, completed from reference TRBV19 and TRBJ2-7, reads DGGITQSPKYLFRKEGQNVTLSCEQNLNHDAMYWYRQDPGQGLRLIYYSQIVNDFQKGDIAEGYSVSREKKESFPLTVTSAQKNPTAFYLCASRTRGGFSYEQYFGPGTRLTVT.

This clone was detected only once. CDR3 in DNA: TGTGCCAGCAGTTTAGTAGTAGGGAGCGGCTACACCTTC. This translates into CASSLVVGSGYTF. The chain employs TRBV27 and TRBJ1-2, with D uncertain. Trimming took 2 bases from V and 8 from J, leaving 12 bases between them. Germline V gene sequence: CDR1 MNHEY, CDR2 SMNVEV (reference sequence). The CDR3 is 13 amino acids.

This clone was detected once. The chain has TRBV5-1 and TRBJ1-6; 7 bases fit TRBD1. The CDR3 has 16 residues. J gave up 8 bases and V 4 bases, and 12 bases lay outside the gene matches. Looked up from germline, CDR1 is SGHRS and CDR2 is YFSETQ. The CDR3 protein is CASSAGTAGLYSPLHF. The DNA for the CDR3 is TGCGCCAGCAGCGCCGGGACAGCCGGGCTTTATTCACCCCTCCACTTT.

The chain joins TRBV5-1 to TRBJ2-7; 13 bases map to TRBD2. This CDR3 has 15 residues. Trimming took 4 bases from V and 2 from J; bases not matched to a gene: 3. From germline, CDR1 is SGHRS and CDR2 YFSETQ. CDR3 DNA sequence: TGCGCCAGCAGCCACACTAGCGGGGGGGCCTACGAGCAGTACTTC. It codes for CASSHTSGGAYEQYF.

DNA of the CDR3: TGTGCCAGCAGCACTACCGGGACAGGGGGGATCTATGGCTACACCTTC. Its protein is CASSTTGTGGIYGYTF. This rearrangement joins TRBV6-4 to TRBJ1-2; 11 nucleotides match TRBD1. The CDR3 extends over 16 amino acids. CDR1 and CDR2 from the germline V gene are MRHNA and SNTAGT. V shed 6 bases and J 4 bases; nucleotides not matched to a gene: 10.

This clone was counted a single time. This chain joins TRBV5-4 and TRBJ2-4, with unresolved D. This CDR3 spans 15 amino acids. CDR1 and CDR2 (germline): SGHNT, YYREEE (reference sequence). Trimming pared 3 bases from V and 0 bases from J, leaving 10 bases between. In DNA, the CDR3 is TGTGCCAGCAGCTACGCCGAGGTAGCCAAAAACATTCAGTACTTC. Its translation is CASSYAEVAKNIQYF.

The CDR3 DNA is TGTGCCAGCAGCCTCACTAGCGGGGGGACCGGGGAGCTGTTTTTT. Translation gives CASSLTSGGTGELFF. The chain joins TRBV14 to TRBJ2-2; TRBD2 matches at 12 bases. CDR3 length: 15 amino acids. The germline V gene encodes CDR1 SGHDN and CDR2 FVKESK. Unmatched junction bases numbered 2, after V lost 4 bases and J lost 5 bases.

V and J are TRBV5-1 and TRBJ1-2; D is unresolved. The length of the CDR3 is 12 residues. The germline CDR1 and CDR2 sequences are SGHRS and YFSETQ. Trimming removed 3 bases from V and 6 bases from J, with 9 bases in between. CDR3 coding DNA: TGCGCCAGCAGCTACCTTCAGGATGGCTACACCTTC. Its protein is CASSYLQDGYTF.

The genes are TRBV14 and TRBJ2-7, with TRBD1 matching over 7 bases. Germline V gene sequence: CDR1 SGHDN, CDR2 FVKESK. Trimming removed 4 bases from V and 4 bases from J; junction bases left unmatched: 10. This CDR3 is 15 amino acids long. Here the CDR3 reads CASSPENRGVYEQYF. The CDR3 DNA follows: TGTGCCAGCAGCCCCGAGAACAGGGGAGTTTACGAGCAGTACTTC.

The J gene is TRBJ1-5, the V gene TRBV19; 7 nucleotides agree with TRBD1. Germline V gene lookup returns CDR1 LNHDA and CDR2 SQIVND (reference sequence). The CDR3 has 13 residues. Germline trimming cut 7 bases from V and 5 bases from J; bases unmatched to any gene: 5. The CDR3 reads CASNRGGYQPQHF. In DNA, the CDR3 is TGTGCCAGTAACAGGGGAGGATATCAGCCCCAGCATTTT.

The CDR3 DNA reads as TGCGCCAGCAGCCAACAGGGAAACTATGGCTACACCTTC. Translating gives CASSQQGNYGYTF. The gene calls are TRBV4-1 and TRBJ1-2, with D possibly matching TRBD1 (5 bases). The length of the CDR3 is 13 residues. V was pared by 2 bases and J by 2 bases, with 6 bases between. Germline CDR1 reads MGHRA; CDR2 reads YSYEKL.

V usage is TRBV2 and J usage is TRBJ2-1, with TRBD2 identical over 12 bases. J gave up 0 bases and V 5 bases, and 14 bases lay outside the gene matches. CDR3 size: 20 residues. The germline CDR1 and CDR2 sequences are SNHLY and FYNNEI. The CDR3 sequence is CASSSDKGTSGSSSYNEQFF. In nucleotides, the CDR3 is TGTGCCAGCAGTTCCGATAAAGGGACTAGCGGGTCCAGCTCCTACAATGAGCAGTTCTTC. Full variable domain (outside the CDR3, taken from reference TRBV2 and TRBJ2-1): EPEVTQTPSHQVTQMGQEVILRCVPISNHLYFYWYRQILGQKVEFLVSFYNNEISEKSEIFDDQFSVERPDGSNFTLKIRSTKLEDSAMYFCASSSDKGTSGSSSYNEQFFGPGTRLTVL.

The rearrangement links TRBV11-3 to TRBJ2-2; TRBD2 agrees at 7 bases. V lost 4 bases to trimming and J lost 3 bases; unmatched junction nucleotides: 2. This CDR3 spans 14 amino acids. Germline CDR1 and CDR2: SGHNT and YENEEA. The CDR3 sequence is CASSWGGDTGELFF. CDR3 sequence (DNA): TGTGCCAGCAGCTGGGGGGGAGACACCGGGGAGCTGTTTTTT.

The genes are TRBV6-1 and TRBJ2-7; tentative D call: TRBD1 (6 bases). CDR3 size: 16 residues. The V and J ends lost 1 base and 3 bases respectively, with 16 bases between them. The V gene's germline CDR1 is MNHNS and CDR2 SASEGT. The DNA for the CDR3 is TGTGCCAGCAGTGAAGTAGCAGGGGATGTAGGCTACGAGCAGTACTTC. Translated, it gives CASSEVAGDVGYEQYF.

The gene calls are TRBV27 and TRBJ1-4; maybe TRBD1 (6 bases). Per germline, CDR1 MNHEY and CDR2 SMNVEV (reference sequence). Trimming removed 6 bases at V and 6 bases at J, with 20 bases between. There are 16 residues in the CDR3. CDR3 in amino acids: CASSPLGLGGHEKLFF. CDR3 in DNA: TGTGCCAGCAGCCCCCTAGGGTTAGGGGGTCATGAAAAACTGTTTTTT.

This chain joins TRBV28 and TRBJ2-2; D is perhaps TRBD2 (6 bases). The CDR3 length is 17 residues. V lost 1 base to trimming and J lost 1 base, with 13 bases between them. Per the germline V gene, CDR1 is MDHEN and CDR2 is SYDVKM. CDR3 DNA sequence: TGTGCCAGCAGTTTATTTGCCCAGGGAGGGAACACCGGGGAGCTGTTTTTT. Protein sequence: CASSLFAQGGNTGELFF.

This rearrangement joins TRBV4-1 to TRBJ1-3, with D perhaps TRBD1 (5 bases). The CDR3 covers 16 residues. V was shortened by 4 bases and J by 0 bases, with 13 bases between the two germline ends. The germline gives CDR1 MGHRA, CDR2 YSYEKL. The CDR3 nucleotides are TGCGCCAGCAGCCCCCTGGGGGGTCTCTCTGGAAACACCATATATTTT. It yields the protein CASSPLGGLSGNTIYF.

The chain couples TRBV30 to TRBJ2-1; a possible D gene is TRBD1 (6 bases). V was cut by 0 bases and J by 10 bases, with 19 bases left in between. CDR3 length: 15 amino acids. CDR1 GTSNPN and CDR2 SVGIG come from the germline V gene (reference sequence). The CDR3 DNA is TGTGCCTGGAGTGTAGGCCAGGGGCCGTGGAACGAGCAGTTCTTC. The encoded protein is CAWSVGQGPWNEQFF.

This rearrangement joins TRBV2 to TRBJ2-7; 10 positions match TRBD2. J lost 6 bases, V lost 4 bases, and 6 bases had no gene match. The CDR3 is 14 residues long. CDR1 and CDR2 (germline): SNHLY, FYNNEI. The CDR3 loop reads CASSVGTSASEQYF. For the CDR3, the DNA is TGTGCCAGCAGTGTAGGGACTAGCGCATCCGAGCAGTACTTC. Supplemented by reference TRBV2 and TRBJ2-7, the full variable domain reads EPEVTQTPSHQVTQMGQEVILRCVPISNHLYFYWYRQILGQKVEFLVSFYNNEISEKSEIFDDQFSVERPDGSNFTLKIRSTKLEDSAMYFCASSVGTSASEQYFGPGTRLTVT.

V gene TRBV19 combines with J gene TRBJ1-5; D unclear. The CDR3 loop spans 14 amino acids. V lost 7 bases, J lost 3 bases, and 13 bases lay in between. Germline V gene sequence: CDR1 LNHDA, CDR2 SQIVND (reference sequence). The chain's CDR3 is CASNGGYFNQPQHF. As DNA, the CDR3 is TGTGCCAGTAACGGCGGTTATTTCAATCAGCCCCAGCATTTT.

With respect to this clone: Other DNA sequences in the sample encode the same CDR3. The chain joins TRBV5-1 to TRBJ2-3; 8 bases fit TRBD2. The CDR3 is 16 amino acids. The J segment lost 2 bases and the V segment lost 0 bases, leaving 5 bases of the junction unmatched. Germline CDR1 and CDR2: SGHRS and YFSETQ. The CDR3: CASSLDVGGATDTQYF. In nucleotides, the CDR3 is TGCGCCAGCAGCTTGGATGTCGGGGGGGCCACAGATACGCAGTATTTT.

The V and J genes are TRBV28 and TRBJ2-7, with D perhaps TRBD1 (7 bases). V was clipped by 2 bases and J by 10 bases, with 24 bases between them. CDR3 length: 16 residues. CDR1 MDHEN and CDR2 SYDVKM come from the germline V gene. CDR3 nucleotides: TGTGCCAGCAGTTTAATAACGACAGGGAGGTCATCGGTACAGTACTTC. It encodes CASSLITTGRSSVQYF.

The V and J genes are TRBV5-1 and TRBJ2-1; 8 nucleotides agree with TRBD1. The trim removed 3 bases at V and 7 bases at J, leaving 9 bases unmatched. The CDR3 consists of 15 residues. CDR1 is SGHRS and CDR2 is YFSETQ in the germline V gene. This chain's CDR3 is CASSSWAGGGNEQFF. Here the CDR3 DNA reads TGCGCCAGCAGCTCCTGGGCAGGGGGCGGGAATGAGCAGTTCTTC.

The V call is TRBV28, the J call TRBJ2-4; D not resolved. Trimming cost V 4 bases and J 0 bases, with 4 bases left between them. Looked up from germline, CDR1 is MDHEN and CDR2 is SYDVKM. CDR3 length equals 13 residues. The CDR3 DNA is TGTGCCAGCAGTTCCCTAGCCAAAAACATTCAGTACTTC. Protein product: CASSSLAKNIQYF.

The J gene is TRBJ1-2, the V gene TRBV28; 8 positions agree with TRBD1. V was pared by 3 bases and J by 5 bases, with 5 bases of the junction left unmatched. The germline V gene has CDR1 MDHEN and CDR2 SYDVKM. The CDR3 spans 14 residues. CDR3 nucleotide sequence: TGTGCCAGCAGTTTGACAGGGGAGGGGTATGGCTACACCTTC. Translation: CASSLTGEGYGYTF.

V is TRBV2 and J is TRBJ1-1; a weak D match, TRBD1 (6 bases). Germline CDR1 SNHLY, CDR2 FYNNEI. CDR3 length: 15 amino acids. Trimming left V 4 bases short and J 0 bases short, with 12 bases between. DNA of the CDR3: TGTGCCAGCAGTGGCGACAGGTCGATGAACACTGAAGCTTTCTTT. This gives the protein CASSGDRSMNTEAFF.

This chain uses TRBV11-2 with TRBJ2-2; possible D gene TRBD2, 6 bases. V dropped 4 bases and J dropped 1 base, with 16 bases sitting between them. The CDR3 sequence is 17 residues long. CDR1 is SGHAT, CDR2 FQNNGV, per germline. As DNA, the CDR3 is TGTGCCAGCAGCTCGCCACGTGGGGGGAAGAACACCGGGGAGCTGTTTTTT. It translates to CASSSPRGGKNTGELFF.

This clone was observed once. DNA of the CDR3: TGTGCCAGCAGGCGACAGGAGGCGGTCACCGGGGAGCTGTTTTTT. Amino acid sequence: CASRRQEAVTGELFF. The gene calls are TRBV2 and TRBJ2-2; perhaps TRBD1 as D (6 bases). This CDR3 comprises 15 residues. Trimming left V 6 bases short and J 4 bases short, with 15 bases between. Germline lookup yields CDR1 SNHLY and CDR2 FYNNEI.